The 24 T cell receptor beta chains reported below all come from one sample, sequenced in a study of cytomegalovirus exposure and HLA in healthy donors (dated by TCRdb to the late 2010s). Library construction relied on the immunoSEQ multiplex PCR assay. The multiplex PCR relied on a mix of 60 forward primers for TCR Vbeta segments and 13 reverse primers for TCR Jbeta segments. Not all clones reach the TCRdb copy of this immuneACCESS table, which keeps in-frame sequences only. Checked studies attribute under half of the gap to unresolved V genes and leave the rest unexplained. This sample gives 150,000 to 200,000 clones in total; 68% of them show up just once. Around 3% of the sample goes to the ten largest clones. Material: PBMCs. These receptors were obtained from a woman aged 40 to 50 in good health and CMV-seropositive.

This clone was found once. This chain joins TRBV25-1 and TRBJ1-1; TRBD1 matches at 10 bases. The germline CDR1 and CDR2 sequences are MGHDK and SYGVNS. The V gene end was trimmed by 5 bases and the J gene end by 4 bases; junction bases not matched to a gene: 4. The CDR3 consists of 14 residues. The CDR3 nucleotides read TGTGCCAGCAGTCGACAGGGGGCGGTCACTGAAGCTTTCTTT. It translates to CASSRQGAVTEAFF.

The chain carries TRBV6-5 and TRBJ2-7, with D possibly matching TRBD2 (5 bases). This CDR3 spans 15 amino acids. Between the trimmed V and J ends, which lost 0 bases and 6 bases, there was a span of 15 bases. From germline, CDR1 is MNHEY and CDR2 SVGAGI. In nucleotides, the CDR3 is TGTGCCAGCAGTTACTCGGACTCACGGATTTCCGAGCAGTACTTC. Translating it yields CASSYSDSRISEQYF.

This clone was picked up one time. The chain employs TRBV28 and TRBJ2-7, with 11 bases matching TRBD2. The CDR3 contains 15 residues. J lost 4 bases, V lost 6 bases, and 8 bases had no gene match. CDR1 is MDHEN, CDR2 SYDVKM, per germline. The chain's CDR3 is CASSPTSGSLYEQYF. Written as DNA, the CDR3 is TGTGCCAGCAGCCCCACTAGCGGGAGTTTATACGAGCAGTACTTC.

CDR3 nucleotide sequence: TGTGCCAGCAGTACCGGGACAGTAAGTCTCATGAACACTGAAGCTTTCTTT. Translated, it gives CASSTGTVSLMNTEAFF. The chain carries TRBV6-8 and TRBJ1-1, with 7 nucleotides matching TRBD1. Germline CDR1 is MNHGY and CDR2 is SAAAGT. The CDR3 covers 17 residues. J gave up 0 bases and V 5 bases, and 12 bases lay outside the gene matches.

As regards this clone: The same CDR3 is also encoded by other DNA sequences in this sample. This sequence joins TRBV18 and TRBJ2-5; 7 nucleotides align to TRBD1. This CDR3 contains 13 residues. The trim removed 3 bases at V and 4 bases at J, leaving 2 bases unmatched. Germline values: CDR1 KGHSH, CDR2 LQKENI. In DNA form, the CDR3 reads TGTGCCAGCTCACCCCCAGGGGGAGAGACCCAGTACTTC. This translates into CASSPPGGETQYF.

The count of this clone is one. The V gene is TRBV25-1, the J gene TRBJ1-1; D is unclear. V lost 2 bases, J lost 1 base, and 8 bases lay in between. The germline gives CDR1 MGHDK, CDR2 SYGVNS. The CDR3 runs to 14 residues. As DNA, the CDR3 is TGTGCCAGCAGTGAAAACCCAGGGAACACTGAAGCTTTCTTT. The encoded protein is CASSENPGNTEAFF. The variable domain in full, completed from reference TRBV25-1 and TRBJ1-1, reads EADIYQTPRYLVIGTGKKITLECSQTMGHDKMYWYQQDPGMELHLIHYSYGVNSTEKGDLSSESTVSRIRTEHFPLTLESARPSHTSQYLCASSENPGNTEAFFGQGTRLTVV.

V and J are TRBV27 and TRBJ2-7; 9 bases are a match to TRBD1. The germline gives CDR1 MNHEY, CDR2 SMNVEV (reference sequence). The CDR3 is 14 residues long. J gave up 4 bases and V 3 bases, and 4 bases lay outside the gene matches. DNA of the CDR3: TGTGCCAGCAGTTTCTGGGACAGGGATTACGAGCAGTACTTC. The encoded protein is CASSFWDRDYEQYF.

The chain joins TRBV19 to TRBJ1-2; D is possibly TRBD1 (5 bases). This CDR3 contains 14 residues. V dropped 1 base and J dropped 5 bases, with 11 bases sitting between them. Looked up from germline, CDR1 is LNHDA and CDR2 is SQIVND (reference sequence). The CDR3 DNA is TGTGCCAGTAGTATAGGGGAGGGGACGTATGGCTACACCTTC. Translated, it gives CASSIGEGTYGYTF. Filled out from reference TRBV19 and TRBJ1-2, the complete variable domain reads DGGITQSPKYLFRKEGQNVTLSCEQNLNHDAMYWYRQDPGQGLRLIYYSQIVNDFQKGDIAEGYSVSREKKESFPLTVTSAQKNPTAFYLCASSIGEGTYGYTFGSGTRLTVV.

The V and J genes are TRBV5-1 and TRBJ1-6; tentatively, D is TRBD1 (6 bases). The CDR3 consists of 18 residues. Trimming shortened V by 4 bases and J by 7 bases, and 24 bases separated the two germline ends. CDR1 and CDR2 from the germline V gene are SGHRS and YFSETQ. The CDR3 sequence: CASSTGTASGTRNSPLHF. The DNA of the CDR3 is TGCGCCAGCAGCACAGGGACCGCATCAGGGACGAGGAATTCACCCCTCCACTTT.

As concerns this clone: Compared with germline, one end of the junction differs, possibly owing to a read error. The rearrangement uses TRBV5-1 and TRBJ1-2; TRBD1 matches at 7 bases. Germline loops: CDR1 SGHRS, CDR2 YFSETQ. The CDR3 spans 13 residues. CDR3 residues: CATALQGGMGYPF. For the CDR3, the DNA is TGCGCCACCGCCTTGCAGGGGGGCATGGGCTACCCCTTC.

The chain employs TRBV19 and TRBJ1-5, with D perhaps TRBD1 (6 bases). The CDR3 is 16 residues long. Looked up from germline, CDR1 is LNHDA and CDR2 is SQIVND (reference sequence). V lost 3 bases and J 7 bases, leaving 19 bases between the germline ends. CDR3 sequence reads: CASSIWTAIPGQPQHF. CDR3 coding DNA: TGTGCCAGTAGTATTTGGACAGCTATCCCCGGCCAGCCCCAGCATTTT.

This clone was seen only a few times. The chain carries TRBV6-1 and TRBJ2-1; 8 bases agree with TRBD2. V shed 3 bases and J 2 bases; nucleotides not matched to a gene: 3. Germline CDR1 and CDR2: MNHNS and SASEGT. This CDR3 is built from 15 residues. The CDR3 DNA follows: TGTGCCAGCAGTGACGGGCGGGAGGCCTACAATGAGCAGTTCTTC. Amino acid sequence: CASSDGREAYNEQFF.

The chain combines TRBV19 with TRBJ1-1; D is undetermined. V was pared by 6 bases and J by 8 bases, with 10 bases between. The CDR3 runs to 11 residues. Germline V gives CDR1 LNHDA, CDR2 SQIVND (reference sequence). As DNA, the CDR3 is TGTGCCAGTAGGCAGGCCGGCGAAGCTTTCTTT. It translates to CASRQAGEAFF.

The chain joins TRBV10-2 to TRBJ2-4, with a weak D call TRBD1 (6 bases). V was pared by 0 bases and J by 0 bases, with 12 bases between. The V gene's germline CDR1 is WSHSY and CDR2 SAAADI. The CDR3 totals 17 residues. CDR3 in amino acids: CASSESSGGIAKNIQYF. CDR3 in DNA: TGCGCCAGCAGTGAGTCGAGTGGGGGCATAGCCAAAAACATTCAGTACTTC.

For the CDR3, the DNA is TGTGCCAGCAGTGAAGACAGAAGCACAGATACGCAGTATTTT. Encoded protein: CASSEDRSTDTQYF. The chain has TRBV2 and TRBJ2-3, with unresolved D. V shed 1 base and J shed 0 bases, with 5 bases lying between them. This CDR3 contains 14 residues. Germline CDR1 and CDR2: SNHLY and FYNNEI.

Note on this clone: Germline is not matched at one junction end, which may reflect a read error. The gene calls are TRBV28 and TRBJ1-5, with 9 bases identical to TRBD1. CDR1 is MDHEN and CDR2 is SYDVKM in the germline V gene. The CDR3 has 16 amino acids. DNA of the CDR3: TGTGCCAGCAGTCTCCTGCAGGGACAGGGCAATCAGCCCCAGAATTTT. Amino acid sequence: CASSLLQGQGNQPQNF. Full variable domain (remainder filled in from reference TRBV28 and TRBJ1-5): DVKVTQSSRYLVKRTGEKVFLECVQDMDHENMFWYRQDPGLGLRLIYFSYDVKMKEKGDIPEGYSVSREKKERFSLILESASTNQTSMYLCASSLLQGQGNQPQNFGDGTRLSIL.

For this clone: Mismatch with germline at one junction end may stem from a read error. This chain joins TRBV7-9 and TRBJ2-7; the match to TRBD2 covers 7 bases. The CDR3 runs 15 residues. Germline V gene sequence: CDR1 SEHNR, CDR2 FQNEAQ (reference sequence). The CDR3 nucleotides read TGTTCCAGCAGCTTATCGGGGGGAGGGCTCGGCGAGCAGTACTTC. Translation gives CSSSLSGGGLGEQYF.

The chain combines TRBV4-3 with TRBJ2-3, with D possibly TRBD2 on 6 matching bases. Per germline, CDR1 LGHNA and CDR2 YSLEER. Trimming left V 4 bases short and J 0 bases short, with 14 bases between. CDR3 length: 16 amino acids. The chain's CDR3 is CASSRDAGTSTDTQYF. As DNA, the CDR3 is TGCGCCAGCAGCCGGGATGCCGGGACTAGCACAGATACGCAGTATTTT.

Remarks on this clone: At one end, the junction sequence differs from germline, possibly due to a read error. The rearrangement joins TRBV7-7 to TRBJ2-1; 8 positions agree with TRBD1. CDR3 size: 13 residues. Germline lookup yields CDR1 SSHAT and CDR2 FNYEAQ (reference sequence). CDR3 coding DNA: TGTGCTAGCAGCTTAGGACAGGGACATGAGCAGTTCTTC. Residues: CASSLGQGHEQFF. Complete variable domain (other parts from reference TRBV7-7 and TRBJ2-1): GAGVSQSPRYKVTKRGQDVTLRCDPISSHATLYWYQQALGQGPEFLTYFNYEAQPDKSGLPSDRFSAERPEGSISTLTIQRTEQRDSAMYRCASSLGQGHEQFFGPGTRLTVL.

This clone was found a few times. The V and J genes are TRBV10-2 and TRBJ1-1; perhaps TRBD1 as D (5 bases). The CDR3 has 14 amino acids. V lost 7 bases to trimming and J lost 4 bases, with 16 bases between them. CDR1 and CDR2 (germline): WSHSY, SAAADI. In DNA form, the CDR3 reads TGCGCCAGCACCTACACAAGGGGAGGCACTGAAGCTTTCTTT. This sequence encodes CASTYTRGGTEAFF.

J is TRBJ1-1 and V is TRBV7-8; no firm D call. Trimming took off 0 bases at V and 1 base at J, with 9 bases between the two ends. CDR3 size: 15 residues. Germline values: CDR1 SGHVS, CDR2 FQNEAQ. For the CDR3, the DNA is TGTGCCAGCAGCTTAGCCGGAGACCGGAACACTGAAGCTTTCTTT. This encodes CASSLAGDRNTEAFF.

In nucleotides, the CDR3 is TGCGCCAGCAGCCCAGGGGTACCGGGCGATGAGCAGTTCTTC. Translation: CASSPGVPGDEQFF. V usage is TRBV5-1 and J usage is TRBJ2-1, with D possibly matching TRBD1 (6 bases). The V gene's germline CDR1 is SGHRS and CDR2 YFSETQ. There are 14 residues in the CDR3. Trimming cost V 4 bases and J 8 bases, with 16 bases left between them. Based on the CDR3 plus reference TRBV5-1 and TRBJ2-1, the full variable domain is KAGVTQTPRYLIKTRGQQVTLSCSPISGHRSVSWYQQTPGQGLQFLFEYFSETQRNKGNFPGRFSGRQFSNSRSEMNVSTLELGDSALYLCASSPGVPGDEQFFGPGTRLTVL.

This clone has a handful of counts. Here the CDR3 DNA reads TGTGCCAGCCGGTGGGGGCCTCACACAGATACGCAGTATTTT. The encoded protein is CASRWGPHTDTQYF. The chain uses TRBV5-6 and TRBJ2-3; TRBD1 is a possible D gene (6 bases). The CDR3 sequence is 14 residues long. V lost 7 bases, J lost 2 bases, and 14 bases lay in between. Germline V gene data show CDR1 as SGHDT and CDR2 as YYEEEE.

V and J are TRBV7-2 and TRBJ2-3; 8 nucleotides line up with TRBD2. The junction had 3 bases not matched to a gene; V was cut back by 3 bases and J by 4 bases. The CDR3 contains 14 residues. Germline-derived CDR1 and CDR2 are SGHTA and FQGNSA. The CDR3 nucleotides read TGTGCCAGCAGCTTGAGCGGGAGCTCAGATACGCAGTATTTT. Residues: CASSLSGSSDTQYF.